Below are 28 T cell receptor beta chains sequenced from a single sample in a study of immune characteristics of hereditary and idiopathic chronic pancreatitis. The pancreas tissue came from patients undergoing total pancreatectomy with islet autotransplantation. TCRdb's copy holds only in-frame clones and misses some; the assay was immunoSEQ multiplex PCR. The data hold more than 4,500 clones, with approximately 80% observed a single time. The sequenced sample consisted of pancreas tissue with hereditary chronic pancreatitis. Every receptor here comes from a human donor with chronic pancreatitis.

The chain links TRBV27 to TRBJ2-6; possible D gene TRBD2, 5 bases. Trimming left V 2 bases short and J 8 bases short, with 7 bases between. This CDR3 comprises 13 residues. In germline, CDR1 is MNHEY, CDR2 SMNVEV (reference sequence). CDR3 bases: TGTGCCAGCAGTTTAAGAGGGACCAACGTCCTGACTTTC. Residues: CASSLRGTNVLTF.

J is TRBJ1-4 and V is TRBV4-1; D gene ambiguous. This CDR3 is built from 16 residues. V lost 2 bases to trimming and J lost 5 bases, with 15 bases between them. Germline loops: CDR1 MGHRA, CDR2 YSYEKL. CDR3 coding DNA: TGCGCCAGCAGCCAAATGGAGGACCGTATCAATGAAAAACTGTTTTTT. As protein: CASSQMEDRINEKLFF.

Note on this clone: This sample also contains other DNA sequences that code for the same CDR3. The chain has TRBV11-2 and TRBJ2-7, with 15 bases matching TRBD2. The CDR3 covers 18 residues. CDR1 and CDR2 (germline): SGHAT, FQNNGV. V dropped 5 bases and J dropped 0; count of bases not matched to a gene: 8. The CDR3: CASSRGLAGGTFSYEQYF. The CDR3 DNA reads as TGTGCCAGCAGCCGGGGACTAGCGGGGGGTACTTTCTCCTACGAGCAGTACTTC.

The V and J genes are TRBV19 and TRBJ1-6, with D unclear. Per germline, CDR1 LNHDA and CDR2 SQIVND (reference sequence). The V gene lost 3 bases and the J gene lost 7 bases, with 7 bases spanning the gap. The CDR3 runs 13 residues. CDR3 sequence reads: CASSIGPNSPLHF. The CDR3 nucleotides read TGTGCCAGTAGTATCGGCCCCAATTCACCCCTCCACTTT.

The gene calls are TRBV28 and TRBJ2-2; weak D call: TRBD1 (6 bases). Per the germline V gene, CDR1 is MDHEN and CDR2 is SYDVKM. The CDR3 consists of 15 residues. Trimming took 6 bases from V and 0 from J, leaving 11 bases between them. CDR3 in DNA: TGTGCCAGCAGGAGCTGGACAGCGAACACCGGGGAGCTGTTTTTT. Translation gives CASRSWTANTGELFF.

The chain joins TRBV14 to TRBJ2-2, with TRBD2 matching 7 bases. Germline values: CDR1 SGHDN, CDR2 FVKESK. This CDR3 region has 16 residues. Unmatched junction bases numbered 5, after V lost 4 bases and J lost 0 bases. CDR3 amino acids: CASSPTGLANTGELFF. As DNA, the CDR3 is TGTGCCAGCAGCCCAACAGGACTAGCGAACACCGGGGAGCTGTTTTTT.

This rearrangement joins TRBV7-6 to TRBJ2-7; 9 bases map to TRBD2. V lost 5 bases to trimming and J lost 0 bases; unmatched junction nucleotides: 8. The germline gives CDR1 SGHVS, CDR2 FNYEAQ. The CDR3 runs 16 residues. This CDR3 reads CASSPLLAGFSYEQYF. The CDR3 coding sequence is TGTGCCAGCAGCCCACTTCTAGCGGGGTTCTCCTACGAGCAGTACTTC.

The chain carries TRBV29-1 and TRBJ1-1, with TRBD1 identical over 12 bases. Germline V gene sequence: CDR1 SQVTM, CDR2 ANQGSEA. The CDR3 has 11 amino acids. V was clipped by 6 bases and J by 11 bases; unmatched bases: 4. CDR3 coding DNA: TGCAGCGTCCGGGACAGGGGGCTTGCTTTCTTT. Amino acid sequence: CSVRDRGLAFF.

The V call is TRBV6-1, the J call TRBJ2-1; 10 bases align to TRBD2. The CDR3 totals 16 residues. Germline trimming cut 1 base from V and 4 bases from J; bases unmatched to any gene: 4. In germline, CDR1 is MNHNS, CDR2 SASEGT. The CDR3 region has the DNA TGTGCCAGCAGTGAAGAGGTAGCGGGGGGATACAATGAGCAGTTCTTC. This codes for CASSEEVAGGYNEQFF.

V is TRBV19 and J is TRBJ1-2; maybe TRBD1 (5 bases). V was shortened by 3 bases and J by 1 base, with 12 bases between the two germline ends. CDR1 LNHDA and CDR2 SQIVND come from the germline V gene (reference sequence). This CDR3 has 15 amino acids. The CDR3 loop is CASSIGQSFNYGYTF. The CDR3 nucleotides read TGTGCCAGTAGTATCGGACAAAGTTTTAACTATGGCTACACCTTC.

The gene calls are TRBV9 and TRBJ2-5; TRBD1 agrees at 10 bases. V was pared by 4 bases and J by 5 bases, with 8 bases of the junction left unmatched. CDR1 and CDR2 (germline): SGDLS, YYNGEE. The CDR3 length is 15 residues. The CDR3 DNA sequence: TGTGCCAGCAGCAGAGGGACAGGGGCGGGGGAGACCCAGTACTTC. Translating gives CASSRGTGAGETQYF.

This clone was seen just once. The chain has TRBV6-4 and TRBJ2-3, with 14 nucleotides matching TRBD2. The V gene end was trimmed by 2 bases and the J gene end by 1 base; junction bases not matched to a gene: 5. Germline assignment: CDR1 MRHNA and CDR2 SNTAGT. This CDR3 region has 18 residues. This CDR3 is CASSDVGTSGGGTDTQYF. The CDR3 DNA sequence: TGTGCCAGCAGTGACGTCGGGACTAGCGGGGGAGGCACAGATACGCAGTATTTT.

The gene calls are TRBV18 and TRBJ1-1, with a weak D call TRBD1 (6 bases). The germline V and J ends were trimmed by 5 bases and 1 base, with 11 bases remaining between them. Germline assignment: CDR1 KGHSH and CDR2 LQKENI. This CDR3 is 14 amino acids long. The CDR3 is CASSEQGTNTEAFF. The CDR3 nucleotides are TGTGCCAGCTCAGAACAGGGTACGAACACTGAAGCTTTCTTT.

V is TRBV29-1 and J is TRBJ1-2; no firm D call. Trimming removed 3 bases at V and 8 bases at J, with 7 bases between. The CDR3 length is 10 residues. The germline V gene has CDR1 SQVTM and CDR2 ANQGSEA. The chain's CDR3 is CSVEVIGYTF. The CDR3 DNA follows: TGCAGCGTTGAGGTCATAGGCTACACCTTC.

On this clone itself: An end of the junction differs from the germline gene, which may be a read error. The chain carries TRBV5-4 and TRBJ2-7, with TRBD1 matching 9 bases. Germline assignment: CDR1 SGHNT and CDR2 YYREEE (reference sequence). This CDR3 is 11 amino acids long. CDR3 coding DNA: TGTGCCAGCAGCAGGACAGGGGTATGGAACTTC. Amino acid sequence: CASSRTGVWNF.

J is TRBJ1-4 and V is TRBV12-3 or TRBV12-4; possible D gene TRBD1, 6 bases. Trimming stripped 6 bases from V and 11 bases from J, with 13 bases between. The CDR3 has 12 residues. The DNA of the CDR3 is TGTGCCAGCAGCTGGGGGCCACGGAAACTGTTTTTT. As protein: CASSWGPRKLFF.

The chain recombines TRBV3-1 (or the pseudogene TRBV3-2) with TRBJ2-3, with 13 bases matching TRBD2. Trimming at V came to 5 bases and at J to 6 bases, leaving 5 bases not matched to a gene. The CDR3 totals 15 residues. Germline-derived CDR1 and CDR2 are LGHDT and YNNKEL (reference sequence). CDR3 sequence (DNA): TGTGCCAGCAGCTTACTAGCGGGGGGGCCGGATACGCAGTATTTT. Translation gives CASSLLAGGPDTQYF.

The chain employs TRBV15 and TRBJ1-5; the D is unclear. V was cut by 3 bases and J by 4 bases, with 13 bases left in between. CDR1 is LNHNV, CDR2 YYDKDF, per germline (reference sequence). The CDR3 is made up of 15 amino acids. The CDR3 DNA reads as TGTGCCACCAGCAGTGACAAGGGTGTGAATCAGCCCCAGCATTTT. Protein: CATSSDKGVNQPQHF.

The CDR3 coding sequence is TGCAGCGTTGGGGTCGACACTGAAGCTTTCTTT. It yields the protein CSVGVDTEAFF. The V and J genes are TRBV29-1 and TRBJ1-1, with D hard to call. There are 11 residues in the CDR3. Trimming left V 4 bases short and J 3 bases short, with 6 bases between. Germline V gene sequence: CDR1 SQVTM, CDR2 ANQGSEA.

The CDR3 DNA reads TGTGCCAGCAGCGTAGAGTCGCAGACCCAGTACTTC. It yields the protein CASSVESQTQYF. V and J are TRBV9 and TRBJ2-5; D remains ambiguous. The CDR3 runs to 12 residues. Trimming removed 0 bases from V and 6 bases from J, with 6 bases in between. Germline CDR1 reads SGDLS; CDR2 reads YYNGEE.

The chain uses TRBV3-1 (or the pseudogene TRBV3-2) and TRBJ1-1; 12 nucleotides align to TRBD1. Germline CDR1 reads LGHDT; CDR2 reads YNNKEL (reference sequence). V shed 3 bases, J shed 0 bases, and the junction held 2 bases outside the gene matches. The CDR3 loop spans 16 amino acids. The DNA for the CDR3 is TGTGCCAGCAGCCAGGGGACAGGGGGCATGAACACTGAAGCTTTCTTT. Translation: CASSQGTGGMNTEAFF.

The chain uses TRBV6-2 or TRBV6-3 and TRBJ2-1; TRBD2 aligns across 11 bases. Germline lookup yields CDR1 MNHEY and CDR2 SVGEGT. V was pared by 4 bases and J by 8 bases, with 7 bases of the junction left unmatched. CDR3 length: 15 amino acids. This CDR3 reads CASSFSGGASDEQFF. DNA for the CDR3: TGTGCCAGCAGTTTTAGCGGGGGGGCATCCGATGAGCAGTTCTTC.

This clone was seen a few times. This chain links TRBV6-6 with TRBJ1-4; 9 bases map to TRBD1. The CDR3 has 12 amino acids. The germline V gene encodes CDR1 MNHNY and CDR2 SVGAGI (reference sequence). The ends lost 6 bases at V and 7 bases at J; junction bases unmatched: 0. The CDR3 sequence is CASRGQGEKLFF. DNA for the CDR3: TGTGCCAGCAGGGGACAGGGTGAAAAACTGTTTTTT.

V is TRBV5-6 and J is TRBJ1-5, with 8 nucleotides matching TRBD1. The CDR3 consists of 16 residues. The V segment lost 3 bases and the J segment 1 base; nucleotides outside the gene matches: 6. Germline lookup yields CDR1 SGHDT and CDR2 YYEEEE. The CDR3 DNA follows: TGTGCCAGCAGCTCCCGGACAGGGCCAAGCAATCAGCCCCAGCATTTT. It specifies CASSSRTGPSNQPQHF.

Points on this clone: Different DNA sequences within this sample yield the same CDR3. This chain joins TRBV4-1 and TRBJ2-7; D uncertain. CDR1 MGHRA and CDR2 YSYEKL come from the germline V gene. The CDR3 totals 13 residues. Trimming stripped 1 base from V and 4 bases from J, with 8 bases between. The CDR3 spells CASSQGPSYEQYV. CDR3 sequence (DNA): TGCGCCAGCAGCCAAGGTCCCTCTTACGAGCAGTACGTC.

This sequence joins TRBV6-6 and TRBJ2-4; D is perhaps TRBD2 (5 bases). V was shortened by 0 bases and J by 5 bases, with 11 bases between the two germline ends. The CDR3 is 15 residues long. Germline assignment: CDR1 MNHNY and CDR2 SVGAGI (reference sequence). CDR3 DNA: TGTGCCAGCAGTTACTCCCTGGACGGGGAAAACATTCAGTACTTC. Its protein product is CASSYSLDGENIQYF.

By share of the sample, this clone is large. This chain connects TRBV28 to TRBJ1-5; D gene unclear. Trimming stripped 5 bases from V and 1 base from J, with 9 bases between. The CDR3 sequence is 14 residues long. CDR1 and CDR2 from the germline V gene are MDHEN and SYDVKM. The CDR3 loop reads CASSPPLSNQPQHF. CDR3 DNA: TGTGCCAGCAGTCCGCCCCTGAGCAATCAGCCCCAGCATTTT.

The rearrangement uses TRBV2 and TRBJ1-5; the D is unclear. Trimming removed 1 base at V and 6 bases at J, with 4 bases between. CDR3 size: 12 residues. CDR1 and CDR2 from the germline V gene are SNHLY and FYNNEI. The CDR3 protein is CASSEGGQPQHF. CDR3 coding DNA: TGTGCCAGCAGTGAAGGGGGTCAGCCCCAGCATTTT.